This entry lists 23 T cell receptor beta chains sequenced from one sample in a study of T cells expressing NK-cell markers. Following a re-call of the 5' RACE reads, TCRdb has one entry per CDR3 protein and lacks DNA. Here the sample table reports about 380,000 distinct CDR3 sequences. Sequencing used blood T cells: a sorted CD56 or NKG2C T cell subset, CD4+ or CD8+ T cells, or bulk PBMC T cells (not recorded which). All receptors come from a man aged 18 to 69 in good health.

The V call is TRBV5-1, the J call TRBJ1-1; no DNA is available, so the TRBD1 call from TCRdb remains unchecked. Germline V gene lookup returns CDR1 SGHRS and CDR2 YFSETQ. The CDR3 contains 16 residues. CDR3 sequence reads: CASRGTTGGGGTEAFF.

The chain is built from TRBV5-4 and TRBJ1-2; there is no DNA to check the TCRdb D call of TRBD1. Germline CDR1 reads SGHNT; CDR2 reads YYREEE (reference sequence). This CDR3 is built from 13 residues. This chain's CDR3 is CASRSDRVGGYTF.

The chain joins TRBV12-3 or TRBV12-4 to TRBJ2-7; TCRdb gives TRBD2 as the D gene, but with no DNA this cannot be confirmed. CDR3 size: 15 residues. The CDR3 sequence: CASSLLAGDPYEQYF.

V and J are TRBV7-9 and TRBJ2-1; with no DNA, the TCRdb D assignment of TRBD1 cannot be verified. The CDR3 loop spans 14 amino acids. CDR1 is SEHNR, CDR2 FQNEAQ, per germline (reference sequence). This chain's CDR3 is CASSLNQGYNEQFF.

V usage is TRBV4-2 and J usage is TRBJ1-6. The germline gives CDR1 LGHNA, CDR2 YNFKEQ. This CDR3 has 14 amino acids. CDR3 protein: CASSQDGSGAPLHF.

V is TRBV10-3 and J is TRBJ2-7; TCRdb's D gene call, TRBD1, goes unchecked for lack of DNA. Germline CDR1 reads ENHRY; CDR2 reads SYGVKD. The CDR3 runs 13 residues. The CDR3 is CAIKRGPEDEQYF.

The rearrangement links TRBV15 to TRBJ1-4. Germline V CDR1 and CDR2: LNHNV, YYDKDF (reference sequence). The CDR3 is 15 amino acids. CDR3 amino acids: CATSTGPATNEKLFF.

The CDR3 reads CATTSSGDPSRRYEQYF. The chain couples TRBV28 to TRBJ2-7; the TRBD1 assignment by TCRdb is unverifiable without DNA. Germline loops: CDR1 MDHEN, CDR2 SYDVKM. CDR3 size: 17 residues.

This chain connects TRBV15 to TRBJ2-3; TCRdb's D call, TRBD2, is unchecked because there is no DNA. Per the germline V gene, CDR1 is LNHNV and CDR2 is YYDKDF (reference sequence). The CDR3 runs to 16 residues. The CDR3: CATSRDLGLYTDTQYF. The full variable domain, in which reference TRBV15 and TRBJ2-3 provide the parts outside the CDR3, is DAMVIQNPRYQVTQFGKPVTLSCSQTLNHNVMYWYQQKSSQAPKLLFHYYDKDFNNEADTPDNFQSRRPNTSFCFLDIRSPGLGDTAMYLCATSRDLGLYTDTQYFGPGTRLTVL.

This chain connects TRBV20-1 to TRBJ1-1; checking the TCRdb D call of TRBD1 is not possible without DNA. In germline, CDR1 is DFQATT, CDR2 SNEGSKA (reference sequence). The CDR3 extends over 17 amino acids. CDR3 sequence reads: CSARVPTGVGWDTEAFF.

The J gene is TRBJ1-6, the V gene TRBV12-3 or TRBV12-4; TCRdb's D gene call, TRBD1, goes unchecked for lack of DNA. The CDR3 sequence is 15 residues long. Here the CDR3 reads CASRMRQGINSPLHF.

The chain couples TRBV7-2 to TRBJ2-7; as DNA is missing, the TRBD2 call by TCRdb cannot be tested. CDR1 and CDR2 (germline): SGHTA, FQGNSA. The CDR3 totals 14 residues. CDR3 protein: CASSPTGIASEQYF.

The V call is TRBV20-1, the J call TRBJ2-1. CDR1 DFQATT and CDR2 SNEGSKA come from the germline V gene (reference sequence). This CDR3 has 12 residues. The CDR3 sequence: CSARASYNEQFF.

V usage is TRBV18 and J usage is TRBJ2-1; TCRdb returns TRBD1, unconfirmable since there is no DNA. This CDR3 is 16 amino acids long. Germline CDR1 and CDR2: KGHSH and LQKENI. The CDR3 is CASSRGTGDPHSEQFF.

The chain has TRBV28 and TRBJ1-3. The CDR3 is 13 residues long. Germline V gene sequence: CDR1 MDHEN, CDR2 SYDVKM. This chain's CDR3 is CASSSTIGNTIYF. Full variable domain (remainder filled in from reference TRBV28 and TRBJ1-3): DVKVTQSSRYLVKRTGEKVFLECVQDMDHENMFWYRQDPGLGLRLIYFSYDVKMKEKGDIPEGYSVSREKKERFSLILESASTNQTSMYLCASSSTIGNTIYFGEGSWLTVV.

The genes are TRBV10-3 and TRBJ2-7. Germline CDR1 is ENHRY and CDR2 is SYGVKD. The CDR3 consists of 16 residues. The chain's CDR3 is CAISGSTPNQPYEQYF.

The V gene is TRBV5-1, the J gene TRBJ1-4; checking the TCRdb D call of TRBD1 is not possible without DNA. From germline, CDR1 is SGHRS and CDR2 YFSETQ. This CDR3 is built from 15 residues. This chain's CDR3 is CASSLEAGVEEKLFF.

The V call is TRBV19, the J call TRBJ2-7; TCRdb calls TRBD1, which cannot be checked without DNA. Germline V gene sequence: CDR1 LNHDA, CDR2 SQIVND (reference sequence). This CDR3 has 16 residues. CDR3 protein: CASSVKQGEIPYEQYF.

V gene TRBV7-9 combines with J gene TRBJ2-5; TCRdb lists TRBD2, though no DNA is available to test this call. CDR3 size: 14 residues. Looked up from germline, CDR1 is SEHNR and CDR2 is FQNEAQ (reference sequence). The CDR3: CASSDPSGVETQYF.

The chain has TRBV5-1 and TRBJ1-5. The CDR3 totals 14 residues. Germline V lookup: CDR1 SGHRS, CDR2 YFSETQ. The CDR3 sequence is CASSPGGVQSPQHF.

The chain recombines TRBV2 with TRBJ1-1; TCRdb indicates TRBD1, and absent DNA this call remains unverified. The V gene's germline CDR1 is SNHLY and CDR2 FYNNEI. This CDR3 contains 14 residues. CDR3 amino acids: CASRNRDLWTEAFF.

The CDR3 here is CASSTLDRVSGYTF. The V and J genes are TRBV19 and TRBJ1-2; as DNA is missing, the TRBD1 call by TCRdb cannot be tested. This CDR3 is built from 14 residues. Germline loops: CDR1 LNHDA, CDR2 SQIVND (reference sequence).

The CDR3 sequence is CSVEDRRTYEQYF. The chain is built from TRBV29-1 and TRBJ2-7. The CDR3 spans 13 residues. CDR1 and CDR2 (germline): SQVTM, ANQGSEA.